What follows is one TCR beta chain and its context. Its antigen remains unknown. The read terminates 3 residues before the CDR3 end, so the remaining end is supplied by the germline J gene. The data were taken from a study of T cells in women clearing cervical HPV infection. Here immunoSEQ multiplex PCR was the method, and the copy in TCRdb shows in-frame clones only, minus some. The sample data list approximately 15,000 clones. Study-wide results and caveats: Repertoire richness, not evenness, was significantly elevated in CIN3+ cases versus controls.

Germline V gene lookup returns CDR1 MNHEY and CDR2 SVGEGT. The CDR3 runs to 15 residues. V shed 2 bases and J shed 3 bases, with 14 bases lying between them. The TCR was taken from a woman aged 18 to 75 with a cervical HPV16 infection that either progressed to CIN3+ or cleared (not recorded which). The sample comprised blood buffy coat. The V gene is TRBV6-2 or TRBV6-3, the J gene TRBJ2-7; TRBD2 is a possible D gene (7 bases). The CDR3 here is CASSYVAGARYEQYF. The covered CDR3 bases are TGTGCCAGCAGTTACGTGGCGGGGGCCCGCTACGAG.